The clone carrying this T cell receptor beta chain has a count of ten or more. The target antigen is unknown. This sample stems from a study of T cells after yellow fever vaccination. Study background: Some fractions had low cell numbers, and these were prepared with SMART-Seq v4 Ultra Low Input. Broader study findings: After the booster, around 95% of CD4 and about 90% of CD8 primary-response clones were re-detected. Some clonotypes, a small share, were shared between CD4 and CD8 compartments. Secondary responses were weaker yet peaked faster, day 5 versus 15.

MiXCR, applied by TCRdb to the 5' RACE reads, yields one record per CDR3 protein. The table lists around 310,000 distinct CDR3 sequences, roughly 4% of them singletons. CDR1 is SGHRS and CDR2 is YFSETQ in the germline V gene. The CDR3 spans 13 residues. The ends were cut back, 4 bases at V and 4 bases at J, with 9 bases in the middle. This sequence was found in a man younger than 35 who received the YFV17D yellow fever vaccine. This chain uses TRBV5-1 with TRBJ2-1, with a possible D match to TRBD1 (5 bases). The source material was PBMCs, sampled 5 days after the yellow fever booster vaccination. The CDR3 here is CASSLQGYNEQFF. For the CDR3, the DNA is TGCGCCAGCAGCCTCCAGGGTTACAATGAGCAGTTCTTC. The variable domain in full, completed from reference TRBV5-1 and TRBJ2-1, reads KAGVTQTPRYLIKTRGQQVTLSCSPISGHRSVSWYQQTPGQGLQFLFEYFSETQRNKGNFPGRFSGRQFSNSRSEMNVSTLELGDSALYLCASSLQGYNEQFFGPGTRLTVL.